This TCR beta chain is from a study of beta chain features in type 1 diabetes. Study summary: No age, gender or cell yield differences were seen between patients and healthy donors. The examined sorted cells totaled around 100 million across samples.

The CDR3 runs 17 residues. Trimming stripped 3 bases from V and 4 bases from J, with 22 bases between. Worth noting for this clone: Its antigen is unknown.

General study results and limits: Insertions at VDJ junctions were less frequent in type 1 diabetes patients. These patients also deleted more nucleotides at the same junctions.

Expressed TCRB transcripts were sequenced because the entire RNA isolate underwent reverse transcription. A few million reads, on average, came from each naive, central memory and regulatory T cell sample. Data came from immunoSEQ multiplex PCR; TCRdb stores just in-frame clones and leaves some out. The data show roughly 610,000 clones, roughly a sixth seen once. The specimen was naive CD4+ T cells from blood. This chain joins TRBV23-1 and TRBJ2-7, with unresolved D. TRBV23-1 is an open reading frame, and its role is uncertain. This TCR derives from a man between 18 and 29 years old in good health. CDR3 loop: CASSHTTRSPLRYEQYF. The CDR3 region has the DNA TGCGCCAGCAGTCATACAACCCGAAGCCCGTTACGGTACGAGCAGTACTTC.